This TCR beta chain was sequenced in a study of T cells after yellow fever vaccination. Study-level information: Fractions low in cell number were prepared with SMART-Seq v4 Ultra Low Input. Study-level points and caveats: Abundant contaminating clonotypes from the bulk population could appear in FACS-sorted repertoires.

This clonotype was seen a handful of times. Its antigen is currently unknown. MiXCR was run by TCRdb on the 5' RACE reads, yielding one entry per CDR3 protein. The table has around 250,000 distinct CDR3 sequences, about 7% seen once. In germline, CDR1 is LNHDA, CDR2 SQIVND (reference sequence). The V end lost 3 bases, the J end lost 3 bases, and 18 bases lay between the germline ends. CDR3 length: 16 residues. The chain combines TRBV19 with TRBJ2-7; D is perhaps TRBD1 or TRBD2 (6 bases each). Source: CD4+ T cells sorted from PBMCs, taken 15 days after the yellow fever booster vaccination. This receptor was obtained from a man younger than 40 who received the YFV17D yellow fever vaccine. CDR3 residues: CASSMGGAGANYEQYF. CDR3 DNA sequence: TGTGCCAGTAGTATGGGGGGAGCAGGGGCAAACTACGAGCAGTACTTC.